The clone carrying this T cell receptor (beta chain) was found once. This CDR3 is built from 18 residues. The germline gives CDR1 SEHNR, CDR2 FQNEAQ (reference sequence). The V end was cut by 4 bases, the J end by 2 bases, with 24 bases between. The repertoire was sequenced with immunoSEQ multiplex PCR; TCRdb's copy has only in-frame clones and lacks some. The sample carries roughly 370,000 clones, just under 90% recorded once. Adults between roughly 18 and 89 years of age took part from fewer than 30 US areas. Assignment of participants to cohorts was predicated upon participant-reported clinical history. The study counted Cohort 3 donors as recovered given two negative PCRs, clearance, or symptom resolution. This entry is derived from a study of blood T cell repertoires in COVID-19. Study overall: PBMCs, B-cell-depleted T cells, or T cells were the source of the cDNA or gDNA that made up the material.

This TCR came from a woman aged 45-60 years who had recovered from COVID-19. Material for sequencing was PBMCs or T cells enriched from blood (not recorded which). This chain connects TRBV7-9 to TRBJ2-7; maybe TRBD1 (6 bases). The CDR3 sequence: CASSSPPNRVGLTYEQYF. The CDR3 DNA reads TGTGCCAGCAGCTCCCCACCTAACAGGGTGGGGTTGACCTACGAGCAGTACTTC.